This T cell receptor (beta chain) is from a study of CD8+ T cells in alopecia areata. For the study at large: Twice daily, treated patients received 5 to 10 mg of oral tofacitinib. Disease severity was quantified as SALT score of affected scalp area. Study observations and caveats: Tofacitinib did not eliminate many expanded lesional clones from scalp or blood.

The V end lost 4 bases, the J end lost 8 bases, and 21 bases lay between the germline ends. This CDR3 contains 17 residues. Per the germline V gene, CDR1 is MNHEY and CDR2 is SMNVEV (reference sequence). After isolation, RNA underwent reverse transcription to generate cDNA as the sequencing template. TCRdb's table, derived via immunoSEQ multiplex PCR, lists solely in-frame clones and lacks some. The table lists 180,000 or so clones, around half of them singletons, with roughly 10% in the top ten. Worth noting for this clone: Its antigen is unidentified.

Treatment reported: oral pan-JAK inhibitor, 5-10 mg twice daily. Obtained from alopecia areata patients were lesional scalp punch biopsies along with peripheral blood. The source of this sequence is a human donor with alopecia areata. This chain uses TRBV27 with TRBJ1-6; D perhaps matches TRBD1 (5 bases). The material sequenced was CD8+ T cells sorted from blood, taken at week 24, from a patient treated with tofacitinib. The DNA of the CDR3 is TGTGCCAGCAGTTCCTTTTTCGCGGAGGGGAGTTATTCACCCCTCCACTTT. Translating it yields CASSSFFAEGSYSPLHF.